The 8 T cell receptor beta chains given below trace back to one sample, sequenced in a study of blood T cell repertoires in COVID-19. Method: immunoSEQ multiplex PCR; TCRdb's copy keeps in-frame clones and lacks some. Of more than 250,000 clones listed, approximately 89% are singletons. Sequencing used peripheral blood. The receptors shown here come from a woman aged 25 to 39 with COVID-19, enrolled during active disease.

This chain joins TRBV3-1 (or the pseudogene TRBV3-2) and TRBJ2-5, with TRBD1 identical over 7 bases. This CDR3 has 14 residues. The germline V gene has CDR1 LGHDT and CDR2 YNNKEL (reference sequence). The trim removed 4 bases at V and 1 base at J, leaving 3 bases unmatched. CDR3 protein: CASSRGTAQETQYF. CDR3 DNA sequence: TGTGCCAGCAGCCGAGGGACAGCCCAAGAGACCCAGTACTTC.

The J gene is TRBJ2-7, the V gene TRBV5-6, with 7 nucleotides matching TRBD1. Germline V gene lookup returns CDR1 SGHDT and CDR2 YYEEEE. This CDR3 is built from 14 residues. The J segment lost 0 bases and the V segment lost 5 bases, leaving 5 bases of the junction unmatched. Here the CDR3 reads CASRKTGTSYEQYF. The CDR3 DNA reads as TGTGCCAGCAGGAAGACAGGGACCTCCTACGAGCAGTACTTC.

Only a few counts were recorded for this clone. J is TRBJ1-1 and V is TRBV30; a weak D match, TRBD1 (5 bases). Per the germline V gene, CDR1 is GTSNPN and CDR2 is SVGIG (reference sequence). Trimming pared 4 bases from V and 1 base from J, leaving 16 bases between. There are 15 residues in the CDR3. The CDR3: CAWKPLGQPNTEAFF. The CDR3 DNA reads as TGTGCCTGGAAACCTCTGGGGCAGCCGAACACTGAAGCTTTCTTT.

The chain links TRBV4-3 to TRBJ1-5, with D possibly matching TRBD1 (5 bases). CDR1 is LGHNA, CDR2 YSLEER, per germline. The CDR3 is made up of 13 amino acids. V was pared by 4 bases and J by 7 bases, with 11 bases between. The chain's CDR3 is CASSLRVGQPQHF. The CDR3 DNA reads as TGCGCCAGCAGCCTCAGGGTTGGCCAGCCCCAGCATTTT.

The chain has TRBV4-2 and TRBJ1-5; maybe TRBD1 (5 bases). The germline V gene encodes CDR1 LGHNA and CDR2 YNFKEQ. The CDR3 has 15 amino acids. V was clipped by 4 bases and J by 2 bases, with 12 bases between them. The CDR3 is CASSPYGGGNQPQHF. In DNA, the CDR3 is TGTGCCAGCAGCCCTTACGGGGGTGGCAATCAGCCCCAGCATTTT.

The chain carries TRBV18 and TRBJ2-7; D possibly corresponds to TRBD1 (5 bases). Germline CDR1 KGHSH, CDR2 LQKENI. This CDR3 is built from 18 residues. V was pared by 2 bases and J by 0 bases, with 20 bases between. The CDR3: CASSPGPRQSMSSYEQYF. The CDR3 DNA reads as TGTGCCAGCTCACCAGGTCCGCGACAGTCAATGAGCTCCTACGAGCAGTACTTC.

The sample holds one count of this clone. CDR3 nucleotide sequence: TGTGCCAGCAGCGCCAGTGGAGGTTTTCCTAACTATGGCTACACCTTC. It translates to CASSASGGFPNYGYTF. J is TRBJ1-2 and V is TRBV9; no clear D. The CDR3 loop spans 16 amino acids. With 3 bases removed from V and 0 bases from J, the gap between germline ends came to 15 bases. Germline V gene sequence: CDR1 SGDLS, CDR2 YYNGEE.

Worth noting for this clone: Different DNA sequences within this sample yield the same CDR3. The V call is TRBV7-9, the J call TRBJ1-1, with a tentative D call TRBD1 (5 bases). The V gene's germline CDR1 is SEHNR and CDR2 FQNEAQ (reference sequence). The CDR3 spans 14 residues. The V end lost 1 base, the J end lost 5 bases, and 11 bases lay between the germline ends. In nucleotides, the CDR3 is TGTGCCAGCAGCTTAGAATTGGGGGGGACTGAAGCTTTCTTT. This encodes CASSLELGGTEAFF.